These T cell receptor beta chains were read from a single sample in a study of T cells expressing NK-cell markers. For each CDR3 protein, TCRdb gives one entry from its re-call of the 5' RACE reads, without DNA. Recorded for this sample: approximately 440,000 distinct CDR3 sequences. The sequenced sample consisted of blood T cells: a sorted CD56 or NKG2C T cell subset, CD4+ or CD8+ T cells, or bulk PBMC T cells (not recorded which). The receptors shown here come from a woman in her 50s in good health. Both conserved end residues are part of each CDR3.

TRBJ1-2	TRBV24-1	CATSDNRVSGYTF
TRBJ2-5	TRBV14	CASTPGGPAFYLAGEETQYF
TRBJ2-1	TRBV20-1	CSARGGRGHEQFF
TRBJ2-1	TRBV12-3/TRBV12-4	CASSGSWIRHNEQFF
TRBJ1-1	TRBV7-2	CASSLAVSFREAFF
TRBJ2-4	TRBV6-1	CASRIGQGADIQYF
TRBJ2-6	TRBV21-1	CASIMDSGANVLTF
TRBJ1-4	TRBV7-2	CASSTWAGGTEKLFF
TRBJ1-5	TRBV6-2/TRBV6-3	CASSYSGVQPQHF
TRBJ2-7	TRBV12-3/TRBV12-4	CASSSSGSHAPGEQYF
TRBJ2-1	TRBV11-3	CASSLGGLDYNEQFF
TRBJ1-1	TRBV12-3/TRBV12-4	CASRGGTEAFF
TRBJ2-3	TRBV7-8	CASSPRALQGTDTQYF
TRBJ2-3	TRBV5-1	CASSLATGAVTDTQYF
TRBJ2-5	TRBV27	CASTTSRDMRQETQYF
TRBJ2-1	TRBV6-6	CASQGGTRSDEQFF
TRBJ2-1	TRBV19	CASKTGTSGISSYNEQFF
TRBJ2-7	TRBV27	CASSQGRGFQYF
TRBJ1-1	TRBV7-2	CASSLATGVPNTEAFF
TRBJ1-2	TRBV6-1	CASSEIFGHGYTF